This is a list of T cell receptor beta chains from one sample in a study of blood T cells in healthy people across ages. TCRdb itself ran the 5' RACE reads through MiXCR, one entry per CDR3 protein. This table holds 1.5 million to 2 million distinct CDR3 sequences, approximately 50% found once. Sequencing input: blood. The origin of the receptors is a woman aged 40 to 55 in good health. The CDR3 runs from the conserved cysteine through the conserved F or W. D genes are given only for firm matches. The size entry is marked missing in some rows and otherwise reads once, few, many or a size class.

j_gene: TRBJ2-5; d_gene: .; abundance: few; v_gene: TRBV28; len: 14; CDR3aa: CASSFTGKEETQYF; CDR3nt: TGTGCCAGCAGTTTCACGGGGAAAGAAGAGACCCAGTACTTC
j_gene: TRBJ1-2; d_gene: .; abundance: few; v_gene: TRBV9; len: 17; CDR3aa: CASSEGAAPHPNYGYTF; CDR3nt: TGTGCCAGCAGCGAAGGGGCGGCGCCGCATCCTAACTATGGCTACACCTTC
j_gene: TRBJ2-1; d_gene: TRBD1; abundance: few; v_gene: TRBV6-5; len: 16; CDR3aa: CASSSRDSSSYNEQFF; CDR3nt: TGTGCCAGCAGTTCCCGGGACAGTAGCTCCTACAATGAGCAGTTCTTC
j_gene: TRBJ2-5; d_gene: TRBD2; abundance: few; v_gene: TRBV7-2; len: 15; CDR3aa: CASSLATSGQETQYF; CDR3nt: TGTGCCAGCAGCTTAGCCACTAGCGGACAAGAGACCCAGTACTTC
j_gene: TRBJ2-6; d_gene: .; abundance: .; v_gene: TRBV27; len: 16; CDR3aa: CASSASSVSGADVLTF; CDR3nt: TGTGCCAGCAGTGCCTCCAGCGTCTCTGGGGCCGACGTCCTGACTTTC
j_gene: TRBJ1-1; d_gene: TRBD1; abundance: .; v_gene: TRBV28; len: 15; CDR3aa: CASRPWTGGLAEAFF; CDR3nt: TGTGCCAGCAGGCCCTGGACAGGGGGTCTCGCTGAAGCTTTCTTT
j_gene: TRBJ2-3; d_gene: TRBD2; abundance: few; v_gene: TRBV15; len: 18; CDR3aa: CATSRASGGGSSTDTQYF; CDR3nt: TGTGCCACCAGCAGAGCTAGCGGTGGGGGATCTAGCACAGATACGCAGTATTTT
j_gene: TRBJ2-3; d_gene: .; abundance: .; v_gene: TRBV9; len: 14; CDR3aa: CASSFRTAAGQQYF; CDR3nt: TGTGCCAGCAGCTTTCGGACTGCTGCGGGTCAGCAGTATTTT
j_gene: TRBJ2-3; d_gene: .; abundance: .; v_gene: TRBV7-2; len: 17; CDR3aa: CASSTPVVALITDTQYF; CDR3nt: TGTGCCAGCAGCACCCCGGTGGTTGCATTGATCACAGATACGCAGTATTTT
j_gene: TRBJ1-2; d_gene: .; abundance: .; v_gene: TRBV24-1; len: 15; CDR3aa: CATSDPDSRPHGYTF; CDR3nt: TGTGCCACCAGTGATCCGGACAGCCGGCCCCATGGCTACACCTTC
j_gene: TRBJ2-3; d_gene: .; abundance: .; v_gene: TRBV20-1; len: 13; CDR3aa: CSAREISGYTQYF; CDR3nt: TGCAGTGCTAGAGAAATCTCCGGGTATACGCAGTATTTT
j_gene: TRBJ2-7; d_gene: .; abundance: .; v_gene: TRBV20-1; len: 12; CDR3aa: CSASQGKYEQYF; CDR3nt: TGCAGTGCTAGCCAGGGTAAATACGAGCAGTACTTC
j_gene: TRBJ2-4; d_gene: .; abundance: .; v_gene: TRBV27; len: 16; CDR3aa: CASSLLGLGTKNIQYF; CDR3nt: TGTGCCAGCAGTTTACTAGGGTTGGGAACCAAAAACATTCAGTACTTC
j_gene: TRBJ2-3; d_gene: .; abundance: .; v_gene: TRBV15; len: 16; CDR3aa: CATSRLDRSTTDTQYF; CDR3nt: TGTGCCACCAGCAGACTAGACAGGTCCACCACAGATACGCAGTATTTT
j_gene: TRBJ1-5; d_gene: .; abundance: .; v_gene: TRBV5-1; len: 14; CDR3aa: CASSVEPGNQPQHF; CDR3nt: TGCGCCAGCAGCGTGGAACCCGGCAATCAGCCCCAGCATTTT
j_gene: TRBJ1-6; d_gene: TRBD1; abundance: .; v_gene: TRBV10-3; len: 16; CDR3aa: CAIRDTRTGENSPLHF; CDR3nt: TGTGCCATCAGAGATACTAGGACAGGGGAAAATTCACCCCTCCACTTT
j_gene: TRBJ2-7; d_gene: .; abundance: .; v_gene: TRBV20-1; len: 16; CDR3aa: CSARKERPDKLYEQYF; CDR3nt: TGCAGTGCTAGAAAGGAGCGGCCGGATAAACTCTACGAGCAGTACTTC
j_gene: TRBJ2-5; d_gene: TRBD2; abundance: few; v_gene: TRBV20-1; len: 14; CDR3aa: CSAFGGGVLQTQYF; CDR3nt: TGCAGTGCCTTTGGGGGGGGGGTTCTCCAGACCCAGTACTTC
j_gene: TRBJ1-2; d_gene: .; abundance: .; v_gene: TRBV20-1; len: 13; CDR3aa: CSASRTPGGGYTF; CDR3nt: TGCAGTGCTAGTAGGACTCCGGGAGGCGGCTACACCTTC
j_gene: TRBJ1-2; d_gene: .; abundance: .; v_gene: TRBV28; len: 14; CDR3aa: CASSPGQFYYGYTF; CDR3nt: TGTGCCAGCAGCCCCGGACAGTTTTACTATGGCTACACCTTC
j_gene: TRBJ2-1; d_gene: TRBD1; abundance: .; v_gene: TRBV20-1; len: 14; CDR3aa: CSARDGTGYNEQFF; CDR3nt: TGCAGTGCTAGAGATGGGACAGGGTACAATGAGCAGTTCTTC
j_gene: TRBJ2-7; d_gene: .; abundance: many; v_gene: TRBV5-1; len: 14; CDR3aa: CASSFTGSSYEQYF; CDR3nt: TGTGCCAGCAGCTTTACCGGGAGCTCCTACGAGCAGTACTTC